The T cell receptor beta chain under discussion was sequenced for a study of cytomegalovirus exposure and HLA in healthy donors. Study outcomes and limitations: The study labeled under 200 TCR beta chains cytomegalovirus-associated. Reported results showed that the classifier diagnosed cytomegalovirus status with high specificity and sensitivity. Rare TCR sequences dominated, though some public TCRs recurred in many donors. According to a later analysis, TCR clusters from the first cohort tended to co-occur in the 120 or so validation repertoires.

The CDR3 runs 15 residues. V gave up 4 bases and J gave up 0 bases, with 10 bases separating them. CDR1 and CDR2 (germline): SEHNR, FQNEAQ (reference sequence). This clone has just one count. What it recognizes is unknown. Sequencing was performed with immunoSEQ multiplex PCR; in TCRdb, only in-frame clones are kept and a portion is missing. Of about 57,000 clones listed, around 92% are singletons. This chain uses TRBV7-9 with TRBJ2-1; D unclear. The material sequenced was PBMCs. This TCR came from a young woman in good health and CMV-seronegative. The CDR3 sequence: CASSSPLVSYNEQFF. The CDR3 DNA reads TGTGCCAGCAGCTCCCCTCTTGTCTCCTACAATGAGCAGTTCTTC.